What follows are 7 T cell receptor beta chains derived from one specimen sequenced in a study of blood T cell repertoires in COVID-19. Generated by immunoSEQ multiplex PCR, the TCRdb table keeps only in-frame clones and is missing some. Of some 240,000 clones in the sample, roughly four fifths were seen once. Sequenced material: PBMCs or T cells enriched from blood (not recorded which). These receptors were obtained from a man aged 50-60 years who had recovered from COVID-19.

This chain uses TRBV28 with TRBJ1-5, with D possibly being TRBD1 (6 bases). This CDR3 contains 17 residues. The V gene lost 7 bases and the J gene lost 0 bases, with 19 bases spanning the gap. Germline V CDR1 and CDR2: MDHEN, SYDVKM. CDR3 sequence: CASNPTGTTVSNQPQHF. DNA for the CDR3: TGTGCCAGCAACCCAACCGGGACAACCGTTAGCAATCAGCCCCAGCATTTT.

J is TRBJ2-5 and V is TRBV1; the listed D gene, TRBD2, was not tested against the DNA. TRBV1 constitutes a pseudogene. This CDR3 spans 20 amino acids. The chain's CDR3 is CTSSRAATGTSGGPQETQYF. CDR3 DNA: TGCACCAGCAGCCGAGCCGCCACCGGGACTAGCGGGGGGCCGCAAGAGACCCAGTACTTC.

V and J are TRBV7-8 and TRBJ2-5; D is uncertain. Germline CDR1 SGHVS, CDR2 FQNEAQ. This CDR3 contains 14 residues. The ends were cut back, 5 bases at V and 3 bases at J, with 13 bases in the middle. DNA of the CDR3: TGTGCCAGCAGCCCTTGGCCCGCAGAAGAGACCCAGTACTTC. Translated, it gives CASSPWPAEETQYF.

The gene calls are TRBV29-1 and TRBJ2-7, with 9 nucleotides matching TRBD1. The germline CDR1 and CDR2 sequences are SQVTM and ANQGSEA. This CDR3 has 12 amino acids. V lost 7 bases to trimming and J lost 5 bases; unmatched junction nucleotides: 6. The CDR3 spells CSAGQGYDEQYF. CDR3 DNA sequence: TGCAGCGCAGGACAGGGGTATGACGAGCAGTACTTC.

The CDR3 loop is CASSFGRGAQETQYF. For the CDR3, the DNA is TGTGCCAGCTCCTTCGGGCGGGGAGCACAAGAGACCCAGTACTTC. J is TRBJ2-5 and V is TRBV18, with TRBD2 as a possible D gene (6 bases). There are 15 residues in the CDR3. Germline CDR1 and CDR2: KGHSH and LQKENI. V lost 6 bases, J lost 2 bases, and 16 bases lay in between.

This sequence joins TRBV18 and TRBJ2-3; 9 bases are a match to TRBD2. V was clipped by 6 bases and J by 2 bases; unmatched bases: 6. Germline V lookup: CDR1 KGHSH, CDR2 LQKENI. The CDR3 spans 15 residues. The DNA for the CDR3 is TGTGCCAGCTCCCCTAGCGGGGCGCCCACAGATACGCAGTATTTT. This encodes CASSPSGAPTDTQYF. Drawing the rest from reference TRBV18 and TRBJ2-3, the complete variable domain is NAGVMQNPRHLVRRRGQEARLRCSPMKGHSHVYWYRQLPEEGLKFMVYLQKENIIDESGMPKERFSAEFPKEGPSILRIQQVVRGDSAAYFCASSPSGAPTDTQYFGPGTRLTVL.

V and J are TRBV19 and TRBJ1-1; D gene uncertain. Germline assignment: CDR1 LNHDA and CDR2 SQIVND (reference sequence). The V end lost 3 bases, the J end lost 4 bases, and 9 bases lay between the germline ends. The length of the CDR3 is 13 residues. CDR3 region: CASSMSRSTEAFF. CDR3 nucleotides: TGTGCCAGTAGTATGAGCCGGAGCACTGAAGCTTTCTTT. The variable domain in full, completed from reference TRBV19 and TRBJ1-1, reads DGGITQSPKYLFRKEGQNVTLSCEQNLNHDAMYWYRQDPGQGLRLIYYSQIVNDFQKGDIAEGYSVSREKKESFPLTVTSAQKNPTAFYLCASSMSRSTEAFFGQGTRLTVV.